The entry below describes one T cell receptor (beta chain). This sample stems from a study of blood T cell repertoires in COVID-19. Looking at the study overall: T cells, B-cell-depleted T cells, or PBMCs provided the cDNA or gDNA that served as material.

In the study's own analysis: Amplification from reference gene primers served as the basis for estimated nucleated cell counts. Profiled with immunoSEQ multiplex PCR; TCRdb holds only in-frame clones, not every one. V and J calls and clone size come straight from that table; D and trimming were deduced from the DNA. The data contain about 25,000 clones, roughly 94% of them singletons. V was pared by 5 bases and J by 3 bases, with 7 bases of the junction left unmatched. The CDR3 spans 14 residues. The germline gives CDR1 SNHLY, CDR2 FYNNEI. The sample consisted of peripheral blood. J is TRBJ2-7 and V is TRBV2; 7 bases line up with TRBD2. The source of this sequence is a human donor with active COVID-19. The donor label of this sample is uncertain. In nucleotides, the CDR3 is TGTGCCAGCAGTCCTAACTCGGGAGGCTACGAGCAGTACTTC. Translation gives CASSPNSGGYEQYF. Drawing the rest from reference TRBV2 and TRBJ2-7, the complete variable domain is EPEVTQTPSHQVTQMGQEVILRCVPISNHLYFYWYRQILGQKVEFLVSFYNNEISEKSEIFDDQFSVERPDGSNFTLKIRSTKLEDSAMYFCASSPNSGGYEQYFGPGTRLTVT.